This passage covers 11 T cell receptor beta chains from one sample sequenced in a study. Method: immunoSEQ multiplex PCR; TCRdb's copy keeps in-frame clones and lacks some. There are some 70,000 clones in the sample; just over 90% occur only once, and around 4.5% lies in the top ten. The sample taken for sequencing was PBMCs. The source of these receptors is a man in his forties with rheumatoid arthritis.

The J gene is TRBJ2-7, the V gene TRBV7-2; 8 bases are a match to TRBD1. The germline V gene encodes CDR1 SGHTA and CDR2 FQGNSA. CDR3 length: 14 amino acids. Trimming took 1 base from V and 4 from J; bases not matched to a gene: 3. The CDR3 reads CASSLEDRVYEQYF. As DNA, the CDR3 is TGTGCCAGCAGCTTAGAGGACAGGGTGTACGAGCAGTACTTC.

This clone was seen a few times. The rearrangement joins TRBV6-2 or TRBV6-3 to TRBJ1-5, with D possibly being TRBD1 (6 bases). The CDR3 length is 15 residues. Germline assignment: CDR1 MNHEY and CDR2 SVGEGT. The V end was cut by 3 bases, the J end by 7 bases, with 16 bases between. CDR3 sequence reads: CASSYGDTGIQPQHF. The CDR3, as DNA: TGTGCCAGCAGTTATGGGGACACCGGAATCCAGCCCCAGCATTTT.

This chain's CDR3 is CASSLAGGDSYGYTF. DNA for the CDR3: TGTGCCAGCAGCTTAGCAGGGGGCGATAGCTATGGCTACACCTTC. The chain combines TRBV7-9 with TRBJ1-2, with 7 positions matching TRBD1. Germline CDR1 is SEHNR and CDR2 is FQNEAQ (reference sequence). The CDR3 contains 15 residues. V shed 0 bases, J shed 4 bases, and the junction held 5 bases outside the gene matches.

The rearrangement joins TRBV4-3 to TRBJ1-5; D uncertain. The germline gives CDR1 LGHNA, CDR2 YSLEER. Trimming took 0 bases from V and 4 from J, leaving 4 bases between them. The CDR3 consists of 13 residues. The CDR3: CASSQDGNQPQHF. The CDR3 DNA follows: TGCGCCAGCAGCCAAGACGGGAATCAGCCCCAGCATTTT.

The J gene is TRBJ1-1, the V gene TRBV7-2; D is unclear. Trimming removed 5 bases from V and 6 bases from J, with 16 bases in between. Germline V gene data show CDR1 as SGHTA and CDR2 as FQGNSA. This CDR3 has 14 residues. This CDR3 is CASSPEGLYAEAFF. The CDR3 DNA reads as TGTGCCAGCAGCCCCGAAGGCTTATACGCTGAAGCTTTCTTT.

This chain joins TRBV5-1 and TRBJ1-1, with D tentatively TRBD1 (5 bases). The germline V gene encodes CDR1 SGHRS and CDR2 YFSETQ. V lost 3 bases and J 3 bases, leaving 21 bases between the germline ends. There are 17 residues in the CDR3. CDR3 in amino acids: CASSWGSVGAGDTEAFF. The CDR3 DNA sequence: TGCGCCAGCAGCTGGGGGAGCGTTGGGGCGGGGGACACTGAAGCTTTCTTT.

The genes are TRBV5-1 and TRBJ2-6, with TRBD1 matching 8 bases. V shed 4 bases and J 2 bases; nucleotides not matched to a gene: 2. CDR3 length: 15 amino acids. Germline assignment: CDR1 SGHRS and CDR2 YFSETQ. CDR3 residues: CASSPDRAGANVLTF. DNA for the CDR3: TGCGCCAGCAGCCCGGACAGGGCTGGGGCCAACGTCCTGACTTTC.

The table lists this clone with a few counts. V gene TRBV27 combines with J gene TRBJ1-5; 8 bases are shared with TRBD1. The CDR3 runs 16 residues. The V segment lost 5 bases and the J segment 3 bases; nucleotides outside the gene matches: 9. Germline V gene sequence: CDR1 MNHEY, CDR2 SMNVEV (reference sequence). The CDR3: CASSNAPDRANQPQHF. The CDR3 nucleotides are TGTGCCAGCAGTAACGCCCCGGACAGGGCCAATCAGCCCCAGCATTTT.

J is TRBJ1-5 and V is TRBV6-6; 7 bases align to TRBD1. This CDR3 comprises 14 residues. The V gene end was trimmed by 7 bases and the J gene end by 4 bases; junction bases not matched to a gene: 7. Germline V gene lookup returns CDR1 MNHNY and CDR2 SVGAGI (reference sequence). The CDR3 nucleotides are TGTGCCAGCAACGGGGGACAGATTAATCAGCCCCAGCATTTT. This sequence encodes CASNGGQINQPQHF.

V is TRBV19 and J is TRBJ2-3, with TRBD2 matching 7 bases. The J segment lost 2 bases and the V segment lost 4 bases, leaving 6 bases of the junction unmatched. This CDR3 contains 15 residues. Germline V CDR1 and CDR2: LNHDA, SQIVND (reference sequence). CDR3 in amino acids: CASSTPSGVTDTQYF. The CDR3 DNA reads TGTGCCAGTAGTACCCCTAGCGGAGTCACAGATACGCAGTATTTT.

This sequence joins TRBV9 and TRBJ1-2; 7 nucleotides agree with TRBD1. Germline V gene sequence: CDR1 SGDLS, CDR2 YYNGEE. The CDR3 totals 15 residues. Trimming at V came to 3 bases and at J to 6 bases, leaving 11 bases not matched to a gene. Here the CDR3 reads CASSAGWRGRDGYTF. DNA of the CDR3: TGTGCCAGCAGCGCCGGATGGAGGGGGCGCGATGGCTACACCTTC.